This TCR beta chain was obtained from a study of T cells in Graves' hyperthyroidism and ophthalmopathy. For the study at large: Specimen type is peripheral blood, collected at initial diagnosis prior to any treatment.

What was amplified from RNA transcripts were TCR beta CDR3 regions. The TCR CDR3 was amplified in a first-round RT-PCR using the HTBI primer set. Using its own MiXCR run on the multiplex PCR reads, TCRdb lists one record per CDR3 protein. Of 550,000 to 850,000 distinct CDR3 sequences listed, over 15% are singletons. The CDR3 is 16 amino acids. V was shortened by 2 bases and J by 1 base, with 14 bases between the two germline ends. Germline loops: CDR1 LNHDA, CDR2 SQIVND (reference sequence). In making diagnoses, clinical symptoms, serum thyroxine and TRAb, thyroid ultrasound and orbital computed tomography were all used.

This chain links TRBV19 with TRBJ1-1; tentative D call: TRBD1 (5 bases). This clonotype was obtained from a woman aged 45 to 65 with Graves' hyperthyroidism that later progressed to Graves' ophthalmopathy. Specimen: blood. The CDR3 sequence: CASSIPSLQANTEAFF. CDR3 coding DNA: TGTGCCAGTAGTATACCAAGCTTACAGGCGAACACTGAAGCTTTCTTT.